This entry describes one T cell receptor beta chain. The antigen is not known. Assayed TCR templates numbered roughly 10^5 for each sample. Data came from immunoSEQ multiplex PCR; TCRdb stores just in-frame clones and leaves some out. The sample yields around 78,000 clones, about 90% seen once. Germline V gene lookup returns CDR1 GTSNPN and CDR2 SVGIG (reference sequence). V lost 6 bases to trimming and J lost 6 bases, with 14 bases between them. The CDR3 totals 12 residues. This record comes from a study of siplizumab effects on memory and regulatory T cells. General study points: Naive T cells seemed more diverse than memory cells; they also seemed major alloresponse contributors. Mappable alloreactive CD4+ clones averaged around 69% Treg-derived with siplizumab versus 26.9% in controls.

The receptor's source is a human donor in good health. Specimen: CD8+ T cells sorted from blood. The gene calls are TRBV30 and TRBJ1-2; a weak D match, TRBD1 (6 bases). CDR3 protein: CACEQGAHGYTF. DNA of the CDR3: TGTGCCTGCGAACAGGGAGCTCATGGCTACACCTTC.